The 28 T cell receptor beta chains listed next were all sequenced from one sample in a study of Graves' ophthalmopathy and Graves' hyperthyroidism. The authors amplified TCR beta CDR3 regions, and they did so from RNA transcripts for repertoire sequencing. First-round RT-PCR used HTBI primers; second-round multiplex PCR followed. One entry per CDR3 protein results from TCRdb running MiXCR on the multiplex PCR reads. Counted here are some 350,000 distinct CDR3 sequences, roughly 17% occurring once; the ten biggest clones make up roughly 2.4%. The sample was peripheral blood. Receptor source: an adult woman with stable Graves' hyperthyroidism.

This clonotype was seen ten or more times. CDR3 nucleotides: TGTGCCAGCAGTTTGGGCGCGGGGAACACTGAAGCTTTCTTT. It translates to CASSLGAGNTEAFF. The rearrangement uses TRBV12-3 or TRBV12-4 and TRBJ1-1, with D unclear. Trimming took off 3 bases at V and 1 base at J, with 9 bases between the two ends. The CDR3 is made up of 14 amino acids.

This clonotype was found a few times. This chain joins TRBV12-3 or TRBV12-4 and TRBJ2-7; D remains unclear. The CDR3 is made up of 14 amino acids. V was cut by 6 bases and J by 1 base, with 13 bases left in between. Written as DNA, the CDR3 is TGTGCCAGCAGCCCTCGACTGGAGTCCTACGAGCAGTACTTC. Translated, it gives CASSPRLESYEQYF.

Concerning this clonotype: A much larger clone lies a single base off, so this may be a read error. V is TRBV7-2 and J is TRBJ2-7; 11 nucleotides match TRBD2. The trim removed 3 bases at V and 6 bases at J, leaving 10 bases unmatched. The CDR3 covers 16 residues. CDR1 is SGHTA, CDR2 FQGNSA, per germline. The CDR3 spells CASSFRLAGGVIEQYF. The DNA for the CDR3 is TGTGCCAGCAGCTTCAGGCTAGCGGGAGGAGTGATCGAGCAGTACTTC.

The rearrangement joins TRBV28 to TRBJ2-3; no clear D. Germline V gene data show CDR1 as MDHEN and CDR2 as SYDVKM. The CDR3 spans 14 residues. V gave up 7 bases and J gave up 2 bases, with 13 bases separating them. CDR3 nucleotides: TGTGCCAGCACCTCCCCGGCGACCACAGATACGCAGTATTTT. Translating gives CASTSPATTDTQYF.

This clonotype was picked up many times. The rearrangement joins TRBV27 to TRBJ1-5, with TRBD1 matching over 9 bases. CDR1 is MNHEY and CDR2 is SMNVEV in the germline V gene (reference sequence). The J segment lost 6 bases and the V segment lost 6 bases, leaving 3 bases of the junction unmatched. CDR3 size: 13 residues. The CDR3 here is CASRGQGGQPQHF. As DNA, the CDR3 is TGTGCCAGCAGGGGACAGGGCGGTCAGCCCCAGCATTTT.

This clonotype was counted ten times or more. This sequence joins TRBV2 and TRBJ1-1; possibly TRBD1 for D (5 bases). CDR1 SNHLY and CDR2 FYNNEI come from the germline V gene. The CDR3 has 11 amino acids. V was cut by 1 base and J by 10 bases, with 7 bases left in between. The DNA for the CDR3 is TGTGCCAGCAGTGAAGGGGGGTCAGCTTTCTTT. This translates into CASSEGGSAFF. The full variable domain, rest sourced from reference TRBV2 and TRBJ1-1, is EPEVTQTPSHQVTQMGQEVILRCVPISNHLYFYWYRQILGQKVEFLVSFYNNEISEKSEIFDDQFSVERPDGSNFTLKIRSTKLEDSAMYFCASSEGGSAFFGQGTRLTVV.

The V call is TRBV11-2, the J call TRBJ2-5; unclear D gene. The CDR3 consists of 15 residues. The germline gives CDR1 SGHAT, CDR2 FQNNGV. The V gene lost 0 bases and the J gene lost 5 bases, with 13 bases spanning the gap. CDR3 residues: CASSLDREAWETQYF. In DNA form, the CDR3 reads TGTGCCAGCAGCTTAGATCGTGAGGCCTGGGAGACCCAGTACTTC.

This clonotype was picked up many times. V usage is TRBV6-1 and J usage is TRBJ1-1; D is uncertain. CDR3 length: 13 amino acids. V was shortened by 0 bases and J by 0 bases, with 2 bases between the two germline ends. Germline lookup yields CDR1 MNHNS and CDR2 SASEGT. The CDR3 coding sequence is TGTGCCAGCAGTGAAGCTATGAACACTGAAGCTTTCTTT. Translating it yields CASSEAMNTEAFF.

This clonotype has a count of ten or more. The gene calls are TRBV7-8 and TRBJ2-5, with D hard to call. The V end was cut by 1 base, the J end by 5 bases, with 8 bases between. This CDR3 region has 13 residues. Germline V gives CDR1 SGHVS, CDR2 FQNEAQ. CDR3 protein: CASSLGLGETQYF. In DNA, the CDR3 is TGTGCCAGCAGCTTAGGGCTAGGGGAGACCCAGTACTTC.

This clonotype was seen many times. V is TRBV27 and J is TRBJ1-2, with 8 bases aligning to TRBD1. The V gene's germline CDR1 is MNHEY and CDR2 SMNVEV (reference sequence). The CDR3 has 15 residues. V gave up 2 bases and J gave up 4 bases; unmatched junction bases: 6. The CDR3 is CASSLRGQGFYGYTF. DNA of the CDR3: TGTGCCAGCAGTTTACGAGGACAGGGATTCTATGGCTACACCTTC.

To note about this clonotype: This sequence may be a read error, since a much larger clone differs from it by one base. The chain uses TRBV20-1 and TRBJ1-5; no definite D call. Germline V gene lookup returns CDR1 DFQATT and CDR2 SNEGSKA (reference sequence). This CDR3 comprises 14 residues. CDR3 nucleotide sequence: TGCAGTGCTAGAGATTCCTCTGGCAATCAGCCCCAGCAGTTT. It codes for CSARDSSGNQPQQF.

Judged by abundance, this clonotype is medium-sized. The chain couples TRBV19 to TRBJ1-1; 9 bases line up with TRBD1. Germline trimming cut 5 bases from V and 0 bases from J; bases unmatched to any gene: 10. From germline, CDR1 is LNHDA and CDR2 SQIVND (reference sequence). This CDR3 contains 17 residues. CDR3 residues: CASSSDRGYSVNTEAFF. In DNA, the CDR3 is TGTGCCAGTAGTTCCGACAGGGGGTACTCCGTGAACACTGAAGCTTTCTTT.

A few counts support this clonotype. This chain joins TRBV6-2 or TRBV6-3 and TRBJ2-4; D not resolved. Trimming took off 5 bases at V and 0 bases at J, with 8 bases between the two ends. This CDR3 comprises 14 residues. CDR1 is MNHEY, CDR2 SVGEGT, per germline. The CDR3: CASSREVAKNIQYF. CDR3 sequence (DNA): TGTGCCAGCAGTAGAGAGGTAGCCAAAAACATTCAGTACTTC.

The chain couples TRBV4-2 to TRBJ2-2; 10 nucleotides line up with TRBD2. The CDR3 has 15 residues. V lost 8 bases and J lost 6; bases outside the gene matches: 9. Germline loops: CDR1 LGHNA, CDR2 YNFKEQ. The CDR3, as DNA: TGTGCCAGCGGAAAGCGGGAGGGAAAGGCCGGGGAGCTGTTTTTT. It specifies CASGKREGKAGELFF.

This clonotype was detected ten times or more. The genes are TRBV2 and TRBJ1-1; TRBD1 aligns across 9 bases. This CDR3 has 16 residues. The ends lost 8 bases at V and 0 bases at J; junction bases unmatched: 10. Looked up from germline, CDR1 is SNHLY and CDR2 is FYNNEI. CDR3 amino acids: CASAPGQGWMNTEAFF. In DNA form, the CDR3 reads TGTGCCAGCGCCCCGGGACAGGGTTGGATGAACACTGAAGCTTTCTTT.

The sample holds many counts of this clonotype. This chain links TRBV15 with TRBJ2-7, with TRBD2 matching 8 bases. V lost 3 bases to trimming and J lost 3 bases; unmatched junction nucleotides: 7. Germline V gene lookup returns CDR1 LNHNV and CDR2 YYDKDF (reference sequence). The CDR3 loop spans 15 amino acids. CDR3 sequence: CATSSLSGAGYEQYF. CDR3 nucleotides: TGTGCCACCAGCAGCCTTAGCGGGGCCGGCTACGAGCAGTACTTC.

The V gene is TRBV28, the J gene TRBJ1-2, with unresolved D. The V end lost 7 bases, the J end lost 3 bases, and 12 bases lay between the germline ends. There are 13 residues in the CDR3. Germline V lookup: CDR1 MDHEN, CDR2 SYDVKM. CDR3 sequence (DNA): TGTGCCAGCACTCCTGACCCCTACTATGGCTACACCTTC. Encoded protein: CASTPDPYYGYTF.

The chain employs TRBV6-5 and TRBJ2-5; D is uncertain. The V end lost 2 bases, the J end lost 4 bases, and 5 bases lay between the germline ends. Germline V CDR1 and CDR2: MNHEY, SVGAGI. This CDR3 region has 12 residues. This CDR3 is CASSYPTETQYF. Here the CDR3 DNA reads TGTGCCAGCAGTTACCCGACAGAGACCCAGTACTTC.

This clonotype was recorded at least ten times. V is TRBV6-2 or TRBV6-3 and J is TRBJ2-7; unclear D gene. CDR3 size: 17 residues. The V end lost 0 bases, the J end lost 2 bases, and 17 bases lay between the germline ends. Germline CDR1 reads MNHEY; CDR2 reads SVGEGT. DNA of the CDR3: TGTGCCAGCAGTTACTCGATTTTTTCCCAGAAGACCTACGAGCAGTACTTC. Amino acid sequence: CASSYSIFSQKTYEQYF.

This clonotype was detected many times. The rearrangement uses TRBV6-5 and TRBJ2-2; 9 bases map to TRBD2. CDR3 length equals 13 residues. Unmatched junction bases numbered 5, after V lost 2 bases and J lost 13 bases. The germline V gene encodes CDR1 MNHEY and CDR2 SVGAGI. CDR3 loop: CASSYGGGRGLFF. CDR3 bases: TGTGCCAGCAGTTACGGCGGCGGGAGGGGGCTGTTTTTT.

This clonotype was seen at least ten times. The V and J genes are TRBV30 and TRBJ2-2; D perhaps matches TRBD2 (5 bases). This CDR3 has 13 amino acids. The germline V gene encodes CDR1 GTSNPN and CDR2 SVGIG (reference sequence). V gave up 0 bases and J gave up 5 bases, with 7 bases separating them. The CDR3 DNA follows: TGTGCCTGGAGTGTGGGAGATACCGGGGAGCTGTTTTTT. Amino acids: CAWSVGDTGELFF.

The chain is built from TRBV27 and TRBJ2-7; 9 positions agree with TRBD2. CDR3 size: 15 residues. The germline gives CDR1 MNHEY, CDR2 SMNVEV (reference sequence). The junction had 10 bases not matched to a gene; V was cut back by 5 bases and J by 5 bases. CDR3: CASSESTSGFDEQYF. The DNA of the CDR3 is TGTGCCAGCAGTGAGTCGACTAGCGGATTTGACGAGCAGTACTTC.

V usage is TRBV27 and J usage is TRBJ2-5; no definite D call. The CDR3 consists of 15 residues. The V gene lost 4 bases and the J gene lost 2 bases, with 14 bases spanning the gap. Germline V gene lookup returns CDR1 MNHEY and CDR2 SMNVEV (reference sequence). The CDR3, as DNA: TGTGCCAGCAGTTCTTGGAGAAAGGCTCAAGAGACCCAGTACTTC. Residues: CASSSWRKAQETQYF.

This clonotype was observed at least ten times. In DNA, the CDR3 is TGCGCCAGCGCTAGCAGGGCGAACACCGGGGAGCTGTTTTTT. The encoded protein is CASASRANTGELFF. The J gene is TRBJ2-2, the V gene TRBV10-1, with D possibly being TRBD1 or TRBD2 (5 bases each). CDR1 WNHNN and CDR2 SYGVQD come from the germline V gene (reference sequence). The CDR3 consists of 14 residues. V was pared by 8 bases and J by 0 bases, with 10 bases between.

This rearrangement joins TRBV7-2 to TRBJ1-2; D ambiguous. The CDR3 spans 15 residues. Trimming removed 1 base from V and 8 bases from J, with 17 bases in between. Germline V lookup: CDR1 SGHTA, CDR2 FQGNSA. CDR3 region: CASSLGGLKGWGYTF. DNA of the CDR3: TGTGCCAGCAGCTTAGGTGGCCTAAAGGGATGGGGCTACACCTTC.

This clonotype was recorded at least ten times. CDR3 residues: CASSFTGRAGSYTF. CDR3 sequence (DNA): TGTGCCAGCAGTTTTACGGGGAGGGCAGGGAGCTACACCTTC. The chain carries TRBV28 and TRBJ1-2, with D possibly matching TRBD1 (5 bases). V was cut by 3 bases and J by 9 bases, with 17 bases left in between. This CDR3 is built from 14 residues. Germline V gene data show CDR1 as MDHEN and CDR2 as SYDVKM.

The genes are TRBV27 and TRBJ2-5; possibly TRBD2 for D (7 bases). Looked up from germline, CDR1 is MNHEY and CDR2 is SMNVEV (reference sequence). The CDR3 is 16 residues long. Trimming removed 5 bases at V and 2 bases at J, with 18 bases between. The CDR3 coding sequence is TGTGCCAGCAGTCCGGGGGGCCGGGGGAATCAAGAGACCCAGTACTTC. This sequence encodes CASSPGGRGNQETQYF.

This clonotype was found many times. This sequence joins TRBV6-1 and TRBJ1-1; TRBD1 matches 7 bases. Trimming at V came to 6 bases and at J to 6 bases, leaving 4 bases not matched to a gene. Looked up from germline, CDR1 is MNHNS and CDR2 is SASEGT. This CDR3 is 12 amino acids long. The CDR3 bases are TGTGCCAGCAGACGACAGGGCGCTGAAGCTTTCTTT. Protein product: CASRRQGAEAFF.